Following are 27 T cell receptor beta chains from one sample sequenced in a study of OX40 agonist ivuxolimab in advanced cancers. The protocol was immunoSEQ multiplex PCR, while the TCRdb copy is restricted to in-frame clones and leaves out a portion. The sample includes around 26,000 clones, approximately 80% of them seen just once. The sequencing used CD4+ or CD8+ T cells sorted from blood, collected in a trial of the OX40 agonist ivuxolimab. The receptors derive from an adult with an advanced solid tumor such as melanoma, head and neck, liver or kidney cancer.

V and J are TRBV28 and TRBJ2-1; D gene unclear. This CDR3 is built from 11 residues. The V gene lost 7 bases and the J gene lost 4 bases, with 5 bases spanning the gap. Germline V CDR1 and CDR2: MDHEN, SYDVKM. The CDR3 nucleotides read TGTGCCAGCAATAAGTACAATGAGCAGTTCTTC. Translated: CASNKYNEQFF.

The DNA of the CDR3 is TGTGCCAGCAGGGCCGGGACGGAGTACGAGCAGTACTTC. Protein: CASRAGTEYEQYF. J is TRBJ2-7 and V is TRBV2, with D perhaps matching TRBD1 or TRBD2 (5 bases each). CDR3 length equals 13 residues. Trimming removed 6 bases at V and 4 bases at J, with 13 bases between. The germline V gene encodes CDR1 SNHLY and CDR2 FYNNEI.

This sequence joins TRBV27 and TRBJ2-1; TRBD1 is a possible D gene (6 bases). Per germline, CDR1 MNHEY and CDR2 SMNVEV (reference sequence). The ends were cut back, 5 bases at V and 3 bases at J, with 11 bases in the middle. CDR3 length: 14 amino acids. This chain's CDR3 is CASSGQRLYNEQFF. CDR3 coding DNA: TGTGCCAGCAGTGGACAGCGTCTCTACAATGAGCAGTTCTTC.

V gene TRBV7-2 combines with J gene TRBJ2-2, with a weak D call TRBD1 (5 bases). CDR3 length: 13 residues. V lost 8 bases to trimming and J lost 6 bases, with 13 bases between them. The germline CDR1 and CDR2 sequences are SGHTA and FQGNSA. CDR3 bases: TGTGCCAGCGGCGGTTGGGGCTCCGGGGAGCTGTTTTTT. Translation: CASGGWGSGELFF.

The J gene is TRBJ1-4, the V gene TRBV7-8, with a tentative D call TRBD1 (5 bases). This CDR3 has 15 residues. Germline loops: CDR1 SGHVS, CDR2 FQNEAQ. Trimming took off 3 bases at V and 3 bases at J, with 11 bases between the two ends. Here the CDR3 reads CASSFLTVANEKLFF. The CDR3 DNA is TGTGCCAGCAGCTTCCTGACAGTCGCTAATGAAAAACTGTTTTTT.

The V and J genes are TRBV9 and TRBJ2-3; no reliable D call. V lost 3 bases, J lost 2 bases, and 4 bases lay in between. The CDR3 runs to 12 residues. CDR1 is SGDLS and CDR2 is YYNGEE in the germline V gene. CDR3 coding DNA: TGTGCCAGCAGCGAGTACACAGATACGCAGTATTTT. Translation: CASSEYTDTQYF.

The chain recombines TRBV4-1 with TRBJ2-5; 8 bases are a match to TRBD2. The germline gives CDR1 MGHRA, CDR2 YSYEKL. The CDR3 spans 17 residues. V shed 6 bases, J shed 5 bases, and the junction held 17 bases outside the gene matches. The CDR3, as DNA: TGCGCCAGCAGGGGACACCCAGCGGGAGTTTTATGGGAGACCCAGTACTTC. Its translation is CASRGHPAGVLWETQYF.

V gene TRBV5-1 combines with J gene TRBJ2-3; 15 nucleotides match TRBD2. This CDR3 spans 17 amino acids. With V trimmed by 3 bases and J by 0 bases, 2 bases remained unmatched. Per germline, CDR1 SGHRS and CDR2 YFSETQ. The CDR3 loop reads CASSSGLAGGSTDTQYF. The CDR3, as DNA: TGCGCCAGCAGCTCGGGACTAGCGGGAGGAAGCACAGATACGCAGTATTTT.

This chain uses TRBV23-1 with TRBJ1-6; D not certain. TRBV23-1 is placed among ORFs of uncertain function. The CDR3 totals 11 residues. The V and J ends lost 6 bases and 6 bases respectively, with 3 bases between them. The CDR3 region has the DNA TGCGCCAGCAGCCTTAATTCACCCCTCCACTTT. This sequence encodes CASSLNSPLHF.

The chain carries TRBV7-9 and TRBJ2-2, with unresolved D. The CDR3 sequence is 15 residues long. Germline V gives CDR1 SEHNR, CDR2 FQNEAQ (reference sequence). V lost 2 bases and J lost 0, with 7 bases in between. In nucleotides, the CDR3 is TGTGCCAGCAGCTTATGGAATACGAACACCGGGGAGCTGTTTTTT. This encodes CASSLWNTNTGELFF.

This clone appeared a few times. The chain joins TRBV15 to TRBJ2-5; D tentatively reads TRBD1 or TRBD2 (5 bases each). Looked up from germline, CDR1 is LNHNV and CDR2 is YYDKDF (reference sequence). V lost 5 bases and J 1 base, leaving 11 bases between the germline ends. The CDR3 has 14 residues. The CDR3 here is CATSGGRGQETQYF. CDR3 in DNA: TGTGCCACCAGCGGGGGACGGGGCCAAGAGACCCAGTACTTC.

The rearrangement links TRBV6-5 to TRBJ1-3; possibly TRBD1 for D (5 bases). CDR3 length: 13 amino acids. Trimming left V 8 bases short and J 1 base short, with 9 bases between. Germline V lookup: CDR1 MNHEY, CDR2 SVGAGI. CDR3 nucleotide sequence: TGTGCCAGCGGAACAGGTTCTGGAAACACCATATATTTT. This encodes CASGTGSGNTIYF.

CDR3 coding DNA: TGTGCCTGTCTCCAATGGGGCTACACCTTC. Translation gives CACLQWGYTF. J is TRBJ1-2 and V is TRBV30; no clear D gene. CDR1 is GTSNPN and CDR2 is SVGIG in the germline V gene (reference sequence). V was shortened by 6 bases and J by 8 bases, with 10 bases between the two germline ends. The CDR3 totals 10 residues.

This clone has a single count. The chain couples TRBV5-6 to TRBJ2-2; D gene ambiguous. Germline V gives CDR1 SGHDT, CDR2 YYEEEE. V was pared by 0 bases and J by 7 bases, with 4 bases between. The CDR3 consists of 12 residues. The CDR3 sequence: CASSLGHGELFF. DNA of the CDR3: TGTGCCAGCAGCTTGGGCCACGGGGAGCTGTTTTTT. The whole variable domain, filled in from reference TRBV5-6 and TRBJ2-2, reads DAGVTQSPTHLIKTRGQQVTLRCSPKSGHDTVSWYQQALGQGPQFIFQYYEEEERQRGNFPDRFSGHQFPNYSSELNVNALLLGDSALYLCASSLGHGELFFGEGSRLTVL.

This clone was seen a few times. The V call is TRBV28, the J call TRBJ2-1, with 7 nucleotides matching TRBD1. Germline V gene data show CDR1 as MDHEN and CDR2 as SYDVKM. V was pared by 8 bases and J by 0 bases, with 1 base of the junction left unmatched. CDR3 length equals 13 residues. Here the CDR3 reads CASRDSSYNEQFF. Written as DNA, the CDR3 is TGTGCCAGCCGGGACAGCTCCTACAATGAGCAGTTCTTC.

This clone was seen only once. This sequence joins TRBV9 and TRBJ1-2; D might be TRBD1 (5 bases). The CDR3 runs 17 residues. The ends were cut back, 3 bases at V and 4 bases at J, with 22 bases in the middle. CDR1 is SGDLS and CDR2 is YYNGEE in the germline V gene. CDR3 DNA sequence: TGTGCCAGCAGCGGAGTACCGAGTAGGCAGGGATCCTATGGCTACACCTTC. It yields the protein CASSGVPSRQGSYGYTF.

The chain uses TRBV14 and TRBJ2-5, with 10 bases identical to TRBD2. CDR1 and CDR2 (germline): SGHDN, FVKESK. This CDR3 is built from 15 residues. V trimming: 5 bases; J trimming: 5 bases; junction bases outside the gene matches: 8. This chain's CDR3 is CASSATAGGPETQYF. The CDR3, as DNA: TGTGCCAGCAGCGCCACAGCGGGAGGGCCGGAGACCCAGTACTTC.

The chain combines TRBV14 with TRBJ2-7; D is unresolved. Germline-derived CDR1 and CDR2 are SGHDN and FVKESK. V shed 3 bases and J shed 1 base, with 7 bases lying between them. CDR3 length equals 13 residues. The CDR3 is CASSHGSSYEQYF. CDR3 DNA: TGTGCCAGCAGCCATGGATCTTCCTACGAGCAGTACTTC. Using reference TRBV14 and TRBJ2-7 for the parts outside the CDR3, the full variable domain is EAGVTQFPSHSVIEKGQTVTLRCDPISGHDNLYWYRRVMGKEIKFLLHFVKESKQDESGMPNNRFLAERTGGTYSTLKVQPAELEDSGVYFCASSHGSSYEQYFGPGTRLTVT.

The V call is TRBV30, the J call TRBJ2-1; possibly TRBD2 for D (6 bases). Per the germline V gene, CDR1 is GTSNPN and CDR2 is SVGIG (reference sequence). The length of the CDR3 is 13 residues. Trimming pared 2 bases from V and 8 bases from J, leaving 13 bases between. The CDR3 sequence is CAWSKEGWDEQFF. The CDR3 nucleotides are TGTGCCTGGAGTAAGGAGGGGTGGGATGAGCAGTTCTTC.

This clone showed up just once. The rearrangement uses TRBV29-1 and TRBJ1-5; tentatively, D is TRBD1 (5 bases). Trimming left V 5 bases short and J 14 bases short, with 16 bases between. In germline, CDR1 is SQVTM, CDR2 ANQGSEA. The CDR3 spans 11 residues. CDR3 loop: CSVSLQDPEHF. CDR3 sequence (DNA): TGCAGCGTTTCATTACAGGACCCGGAGCATTTT.

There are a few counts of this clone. CDR3 bases: TGCGCCAGCAGCTTGGGGACTAGCGGGGGGGCGAGGGAGCAGTTCTTC. This codes for CASSLGTSGGAREQFF. The chain couples TRBV5-1 to TRBJ2-1; 15 bases are a match to TRBD2. Germline trimming cut 0 bases from V and 10 bases from J; bases unmatched to any gene: 5. The germline V gene has CDR1 SGHRS and CDR2 YFSETQ. The length of the CDR3 is 16 residues. Full variable domain (missing parts from reference TRBV5-1 and TRBJ2-1): KAGVTQTPRYLIKTRGQQVTLSCSPISGHRSVSWYQQTPGQGLQFLFEYFSETQRNKGNFPGRFSGRQFSNSRSEMNVSTLELGDSALYLCASSLGTSGGAREQFFGPGTRLTVL.

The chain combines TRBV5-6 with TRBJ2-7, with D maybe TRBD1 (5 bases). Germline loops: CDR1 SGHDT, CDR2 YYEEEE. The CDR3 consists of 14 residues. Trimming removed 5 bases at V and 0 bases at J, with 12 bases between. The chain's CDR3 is CASRNRFSSYEQYF. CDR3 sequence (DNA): TGTGCCAGCAGAAACAGGTTTAGCTCCTACGAGCAGTACTTC.

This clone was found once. CDR3 DNA: TGTGCCAGCAGCCCAGACGACAGGTACGAGCAGTACTTC. This gives the protein CASSPDDRYEQYF. The V gene is TRBV9, the J gene TRBJ2-7; tentative D call: TRBD1 (6 bases). The V end was cut by 4 bases, the J end by 4 bases, with 12 bases between. From germline, CDR1 is SGDLS and CDR2 YYNGEE. The CDR3 sequence is 13 residues long.

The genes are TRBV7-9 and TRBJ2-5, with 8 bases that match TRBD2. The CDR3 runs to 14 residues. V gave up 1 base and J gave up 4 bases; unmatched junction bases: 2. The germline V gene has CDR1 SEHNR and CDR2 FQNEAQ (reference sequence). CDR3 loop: CASSLGLATETQYF. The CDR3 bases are TGTGCCAGCAGCTTAGGACTAGCGACAGAGACCCAGTACTTC.

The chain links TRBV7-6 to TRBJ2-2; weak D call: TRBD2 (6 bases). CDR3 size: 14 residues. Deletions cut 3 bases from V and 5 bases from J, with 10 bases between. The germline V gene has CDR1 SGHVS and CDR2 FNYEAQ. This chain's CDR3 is CASSLSGGTGELFF. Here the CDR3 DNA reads TGTGCCAGCAGCTTGTCAGGAGGGACCGGGGAGCTGTTTTTT.

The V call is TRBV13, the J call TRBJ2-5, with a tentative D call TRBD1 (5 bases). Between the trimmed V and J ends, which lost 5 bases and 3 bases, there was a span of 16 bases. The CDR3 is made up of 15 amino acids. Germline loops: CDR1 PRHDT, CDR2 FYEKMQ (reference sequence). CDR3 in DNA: TGTGCCAGCAGCCTCCCCCGAACAGGTGAAGAGACCCAGTACTTC. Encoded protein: CASSLPRTGEETQYF.

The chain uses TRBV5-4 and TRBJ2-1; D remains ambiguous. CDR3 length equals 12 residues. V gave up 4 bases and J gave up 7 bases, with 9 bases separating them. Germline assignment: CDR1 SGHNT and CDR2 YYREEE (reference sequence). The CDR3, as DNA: TGTGCCAGCAGCGACCAGAGAAATGAGCAGTTCTTC. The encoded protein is CASSDQRNEQFF.